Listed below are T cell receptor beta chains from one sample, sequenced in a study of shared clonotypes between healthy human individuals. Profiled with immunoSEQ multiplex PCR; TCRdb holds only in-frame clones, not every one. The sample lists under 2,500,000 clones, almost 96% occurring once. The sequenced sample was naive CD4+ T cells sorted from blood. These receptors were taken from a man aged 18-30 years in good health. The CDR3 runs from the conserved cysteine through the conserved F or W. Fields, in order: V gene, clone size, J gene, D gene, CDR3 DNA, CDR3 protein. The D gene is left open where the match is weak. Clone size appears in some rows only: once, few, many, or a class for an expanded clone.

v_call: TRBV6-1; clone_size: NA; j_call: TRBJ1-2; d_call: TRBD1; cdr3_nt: TGTGCCAGCAAACAGGGGGGCGGCTACACCTTC; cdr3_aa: CASKQGGGYTF
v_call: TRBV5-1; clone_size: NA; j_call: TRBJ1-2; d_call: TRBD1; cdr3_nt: TGCGCCAGCAGCACGGGACAGGGTAATGGCTACACCTTC; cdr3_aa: CASSTGQGNGYTF
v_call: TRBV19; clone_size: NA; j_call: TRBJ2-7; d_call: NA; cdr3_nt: TGTGCCAGTAGTATAGGAGGTCCTACCTACGAGCAGTACTTC; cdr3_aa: CASSIGGPTYEQYF
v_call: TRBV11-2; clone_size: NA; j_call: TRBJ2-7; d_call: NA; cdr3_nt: TGTGCCAGCAGTATCTCTTACGAGCAGTACTTC; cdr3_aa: CASSISYEQYF
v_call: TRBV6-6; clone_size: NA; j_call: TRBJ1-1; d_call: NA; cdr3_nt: TGTGCCAGCACGAGAAGGACAGCTAACACTGAAGCTTTCTTT; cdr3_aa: CASTRRTANTEAFF
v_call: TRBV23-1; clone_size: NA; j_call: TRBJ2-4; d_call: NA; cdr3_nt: TGCGCCAGCGCGTTTGCAGGGAAGGCCAAAAACATTCAGTACTTC; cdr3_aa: CASAFAGKAKNIQYF
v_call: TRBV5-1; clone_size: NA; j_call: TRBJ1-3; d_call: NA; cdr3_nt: TGCGCCAGCAGCTTAAACGTCGGAAACACCATATATTTT; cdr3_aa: CASSLNVGNTIYF
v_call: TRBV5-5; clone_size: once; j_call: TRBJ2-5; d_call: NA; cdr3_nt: TGTGCCAGCAGCCCACAAGGCCTGGGGGAGACCCAGTACTTC; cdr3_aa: CASSPQGLGETQYF
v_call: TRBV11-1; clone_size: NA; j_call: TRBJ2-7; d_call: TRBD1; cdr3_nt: TGTGCCAGCAGCCTTGACAGGGTTCTCGAGCAGTACTTC; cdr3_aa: CASSLDRVLEQYF
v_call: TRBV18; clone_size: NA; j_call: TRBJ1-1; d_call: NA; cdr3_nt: TGTGCCAGCTCACCGATGCGAATCAAGAACACTGAAGCTTTCTTT; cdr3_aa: CASSPMRIKNTEAFF
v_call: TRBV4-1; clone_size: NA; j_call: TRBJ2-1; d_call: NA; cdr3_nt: TGCGCCAGCAGCCACGACTTGTACAATGAGCAGTTCTTC; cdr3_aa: CASSHDLYNEQFF
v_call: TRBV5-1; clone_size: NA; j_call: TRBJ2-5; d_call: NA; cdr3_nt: TGCGCCAGCAGCTCGGGGGCTACAGGGGTAGAGACCCAGTACTTC; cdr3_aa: CASSSGATGVETQYF
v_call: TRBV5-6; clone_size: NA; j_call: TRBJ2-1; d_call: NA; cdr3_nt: TGTGCCAGCAGCCTGGGTGGGAGCGGGCACTACAATGAGCAGTTCTTC; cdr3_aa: CASSLGGSGHYNEQFF
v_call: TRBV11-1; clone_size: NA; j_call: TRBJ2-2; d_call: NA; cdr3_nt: TGTGCCAGCAGCCCCACCACGGCCGGGGAGCTGTTTTTT; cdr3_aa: CASSPTTAGELFF
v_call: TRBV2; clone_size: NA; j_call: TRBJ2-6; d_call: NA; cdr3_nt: TGTGCCAGCAGTGAAACGAGCAGTGTTCGGGCCAACGTCCTGACTTTC; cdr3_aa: CASSETSSVRANVLTF
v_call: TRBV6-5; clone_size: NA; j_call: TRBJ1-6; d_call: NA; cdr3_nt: TGTGCCAGCAGTTACTCCCCCGATACTAATTCACCCCTCCACTTT; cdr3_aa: CASSYSPDTNSPLHF
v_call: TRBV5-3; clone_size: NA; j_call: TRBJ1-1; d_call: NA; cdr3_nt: TGTGCCAGAAGCTTAGGCCCCGGGACACCAGACACTGAAGCTTTCTTT; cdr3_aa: CARSLGPGTPDTEAFF
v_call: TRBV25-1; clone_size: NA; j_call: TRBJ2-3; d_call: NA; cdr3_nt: TGTGCCAGCAGTAAAAGGGGGACTCGGGGAGATACGCAGTATTTT; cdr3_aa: CASSKRGTRGDTQYF
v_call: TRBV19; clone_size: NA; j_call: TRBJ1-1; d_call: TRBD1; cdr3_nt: TGTGCCAGTAGTTCCCTGAGCAGGGGGGGTGGAAAGAACACTGAAGCTTTCTTT; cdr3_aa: CASSSLSRGGGKNTEAFF
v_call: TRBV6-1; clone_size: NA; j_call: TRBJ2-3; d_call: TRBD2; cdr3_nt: TGTGCCAGCGGGAGGGCGGGAGCGGGGGATACGCAGTATTTT; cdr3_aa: CASGRAGAGDTQYF
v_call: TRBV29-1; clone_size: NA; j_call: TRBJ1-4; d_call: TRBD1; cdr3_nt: TGCAGCGTCGGCGGGACAGGGGGTGAAAAACTGTTTTTT; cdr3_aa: CSVGGTGGEKLFF
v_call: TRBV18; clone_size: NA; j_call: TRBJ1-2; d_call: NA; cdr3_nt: TGTGCCAGCTCACCACCTGACAGTAACTATGGCTACACCTTC; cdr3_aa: CASSPPDSNYGYTF
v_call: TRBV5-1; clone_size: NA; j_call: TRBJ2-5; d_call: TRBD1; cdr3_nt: TGCGCCAGCAGCCCGGGGACAGCACTCCAAGAGACCCAGTACTTC; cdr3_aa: CASSPGTALQETQYF
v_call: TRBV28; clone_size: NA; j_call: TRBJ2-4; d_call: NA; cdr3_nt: TGTGCCAGCAGTTTCGGGGGCACAAAAAACATTCAGTACTTC; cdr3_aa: CASSFGGTKNIQYF
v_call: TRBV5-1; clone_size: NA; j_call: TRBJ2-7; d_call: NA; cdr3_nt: TGCGCCAGCAGCCGGGACGGCACCTACGAGCAGTACTTC; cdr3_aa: CASSRDGTYEQYF
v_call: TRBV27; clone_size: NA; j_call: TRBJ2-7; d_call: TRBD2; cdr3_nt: TGTGCCAGCAGACCGTGGGGTGCGGGAGAATACGAGCAGTACTTC; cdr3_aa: CASRPWGAGEYEQYF
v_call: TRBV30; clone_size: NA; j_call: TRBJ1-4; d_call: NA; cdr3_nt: TGTGCCTGGAGTTTACAGGCCACAACTAATGAAAAACTGTTTTTT; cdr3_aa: CAWSLQATTNEKLFF
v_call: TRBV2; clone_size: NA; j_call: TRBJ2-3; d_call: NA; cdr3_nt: TGTGCCAGCAGCCCCGACCGTGGAGATACGCAGTATTTT; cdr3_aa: CASSPDRGDTQYF
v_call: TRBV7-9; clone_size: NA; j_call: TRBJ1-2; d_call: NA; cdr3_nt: TGTGCCAGCAGCTTAAAGGGGAACTATGGCTACACCTTC; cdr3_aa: CASSLKGNYGYTF
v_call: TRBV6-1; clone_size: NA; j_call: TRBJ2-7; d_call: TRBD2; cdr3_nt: TGTGCCGGGGGAGCGGGAGTCTACGAGCAGTACTTC; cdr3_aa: CAGGAGVYEQYF
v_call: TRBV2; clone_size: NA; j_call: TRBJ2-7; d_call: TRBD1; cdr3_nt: TGTGCCAGCAGTGAGGGACAGGGTAGGGAGCAGTACTTC; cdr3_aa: CASSEGQGREQYF
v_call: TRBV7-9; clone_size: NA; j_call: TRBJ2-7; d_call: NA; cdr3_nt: TGTGCCAGCAAGGACCCCGAGGGCTACGAGCAGTACTTC; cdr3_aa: CASKDPEGYEQYF
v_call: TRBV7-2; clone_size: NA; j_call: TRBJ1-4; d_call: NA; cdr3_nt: TGTGCCAGCAGCGGAAGGGGGGGCACTAATGAAAAACTGTTTTTT; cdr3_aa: CASSGRGGTNEKLFF